Below are 6 T cell receptor beta chains sequenced from a single sample in a study of T cell responses to AZD1222 COVID-19 vaccine. Clones were read by immunoSEQ multiplex PCR, and TCRdb kept only the in-frame ones, dropping some. The table shows roughly 24,000 clones, with 88% occurring only once. The sample in question was peripheral blood, obtained 28 days after the second AZD1222 dose. The receptor set was obtained from an adult who received the AZD1222 COVID-19 vaccine.

The chain employs TRBV7-9 and TRBJ1-2; the D is unclear. The CDR3 has 13 amino acids. V gave up 5 bases and J gave up 4 bases, with 11 bases separating them. Per germline, CDR1 SEHNR and CDR2 FQNEAQ (reference sequence). The CDR3 sequence: CASSPERSYGYTF. The CDR3 nucleotides read TGTGCCAGCAGCCCGGAACGTAGCTATGGCTACACCTTC. The full variable domain, rest sourced from reference TRBV7-9 and TRBJ1-2, is DTGVSQNPRHKITKRGQNVTFRCDPISEHNRLYWYRQTLGQGPEFLTYFQNEAQLEKSRLLSDRFSAERPKGSFSTLEIQRTEQGDSAMYLCASSPERSYGYTFGSGTRLTVV.

J is TRBJ2-4 and V is TRBV7-9; 14 bases fit TRBD2. With 5 bases clipped from V and 0 bases from J, the junction kept 9 bases outside the gene matches. This CDR3 spans 19 amino acids. From germline, CDR1 is SEHNR and CDR2 FQNEAQ (reference sequence). This chain's CDR3 is CASSATSGGGLLAKNIQYF. CDR3 coding DNA: TGTGCCAGCAGCGCGACTAGCGGGGGGGGACTACTAGCCAAAAACATTCAGTACTTC.

The chain is built from TRBV19 and TRBJ1-3, with no clear D. There are 16 residues in the CDR3. The V gene's germline CDR1 is LNHDA and CDR2 SQIVND (reference sequence). V gave up 10 bases and J gave up 0 bases, with 19 bases separating them. In nucleotides, the CDR3 is TGTGCCACAGCTCCTCCGTTTCGATTCTCTGGAAACACCATATATTTT. Translated, it gives CATAPPFRFSGNTIYF. Full variable domain (outside the CDR3, taken from reference TRBV19 and TRBJ1-3): DGGITQSPKYLFRKEGQNVTLSCEQNLNHDAMYWYRQDPGQGLRLIYYSQIVNDFQKGDIAEGYSVSREKKESFPLTVTSAQKNPTAFYLCATAPPFRFSGNTIYFGEGSWLTVV.

This CDR3 is CASSSRLATNEKLFF. Here the CDR3 DNA reads TGTGCCAGCAGCTCTAGACTTGCAACTAATGAAAAACTGTTTTTT. The rearrangement joins TRBV11-3 to TRBJ1-4; D gene uncertain. V lost 4 bases and J lost 0, with 9 bases in between. This CDR3 is 15 amino acids long. The germline gives CDR1 SGHNT, CDR2 YENEEA.

The chain combines TRBV19 with TRBJ1-2; maybe TRBD1 (6 bases). Trimming shortened V by 9 bases and J by 2 bases, and 13 bases separated the two germline ends. The CDR3 has 13 residues. The V gene's germline CDR1 is LNHDA and CDR2 SQIVND (reference sequence). This chain's CDR3 is CASSLGANYGYTF. DNA for the CDR3: TGTGCCAGCAGTCTGGGGGCAAACTATGGCTACACCTTC.

The chain combines TRBV5-1 with TRBJ2-2, with D uncertain. CDR3 size: 14 residues. V was shortened by 1 base and J by 5 bases, with 9 bases between the two germline ends. Germline CDR1 SGHRS, CDR2 YFSETQ. DNA for the CDR3: TGCGCCAGCAGCTTGTTTGCCCAAACCGGGGAGCTGTTTTTT. As protein: CASSLFAQTGELFF. The full variable domain, in which reference TRBV5-1 and TRBJ2-2 provide the parts outside the CDR3, is KAGVTQTPRYLIKTRGQQVTLSCSPISGHRSVSWYQQTPGQGLQFLFEYFSETQRNKGNFPGRFSGRQFSNSRSEMNVSTLELGDSALYLCASSLFAQTGELFFGEGSRLTVL.